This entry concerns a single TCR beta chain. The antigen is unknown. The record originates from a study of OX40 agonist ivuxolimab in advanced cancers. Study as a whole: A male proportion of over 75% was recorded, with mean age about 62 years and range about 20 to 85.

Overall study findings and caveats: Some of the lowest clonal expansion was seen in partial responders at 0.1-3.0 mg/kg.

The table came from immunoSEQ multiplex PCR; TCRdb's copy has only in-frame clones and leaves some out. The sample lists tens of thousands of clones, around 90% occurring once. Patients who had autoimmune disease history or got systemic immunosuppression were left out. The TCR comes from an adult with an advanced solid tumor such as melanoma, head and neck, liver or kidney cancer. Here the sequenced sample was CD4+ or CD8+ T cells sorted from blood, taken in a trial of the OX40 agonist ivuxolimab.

Here the CDR3 DNA reads TGTGCCAGCAGCTTTGCCCATAACACAGATACGCAGTATTTT. Its protein is CASSFAHNTDTQYF. V usage is TRBV5-6 and J usage is TRBJ2-3; D is uncertain. The CDR3 is made up of 14 amino acids. Trimming left V 2 bases short and J 2 bases short, with 9 bases between. Germline assignment: CDR1 SGHDT and CDR2 YYEEEE.